The next 8 T cell receptor beta chains were all read from a single sample in a study of blood T cell repertoires in COVID-19. Measured with immunoSEQ multiplex PCR; TCRdb has only the in-frame clones, and not every one. This sample has about 160,000 clones, with about 80% found just once. Sequenced sample: peripheral blood. The receptor set was obtained from a woman aged 35 to 49 with COVID-19, enrolled during active disease.

This clone was detected only once. CDR3 residues: CAINDRRNTEAFF. The CDR3 DNA is TGTGCCATCAACGACAGGAGAAACACTGAAGCTTTCTTT. The rearrangement joins TRBV10-3 to TRBJ1-1; D is perhaps TRBD1 (6 bases). CDR1 is ENHRY, CDR2 SYGVKD, per germline. CDR3 length: 13 residues. V lost 7 bases and J lost 2, with 11 bases in between.

The chain links TRBV15 to TRBJ1-3, with D possibly being TRBD1 (5 bases). CDR3 size: 15 residues. The germline V gene encodes CDR1 LNHNV and CDR2 YYDKDF (reference sequence). Trimming stripped 6 bases from V and 3 bases from J, with 15 bases between. The CDR3 nucleotides read TGTGCCACCAGTAACGGGGGGACGTATGGAAACACCATATATTTT. It encodes CATSNGGTYGNTIYF. Based on the CDR3 plus reference TRBV15 and TRBJ1-3, the full variable domain is DAMVIQNPRYQVTQFGKPVTLSCSQTLNHNVMYWYQQKSSQAPKLLFHYYDKDFNNEADTPDNFQSRRPNTSFCFLDIRSPGLGDTAMYLCATSNGGTYGNTIYFGEGSWLTVV.

The chain joins TRBV28 to TRBJ2-1; TRBD2 agrees at 10 bases. This CDR3 comprises 16 residues. The V gene's germline CDR1 is MDHEN and CDR2 SYDVKM. The trim removed 5 bases at V and 9 bases at J, leaving 13 bases unmatched. CDR3 in DNA: TGTGCCAGCAGTAGCCTAGCGGGAGTGGAGGGTCGTGAGCAGTTCTTC. This codes for CASSSLAGVEGREQFF.

This rearrangement joins TRBV19 to TRBJ1-1, with no clear D. Germline CDR1 is LNHDA and CDR2 is SQIVND (reference sequence). The CDR3 sequence is 13 residues long. Trimming took off 5 bases at V and 6 bases at J, with 13 bases between the two ends. In DNA form, the CDR3 reads TGTGCCAGTAGTGGTCTGGGCCCTTCTGAAGCTTTCTTT. Its protein is CASSGLGPSEAFF.

This clone has a single count. The rearrangement joins TRBV19 to TRBJ1-2; 7 nucleotides line up with TRBD1. With 5 bases clipped from V and 8 bases from J, the junction kept 17 bases outside the gene matches. Germline CDR1 reads LNHDA; CDR2 reads SQIVND (reference sequence). The CDR3 runs 16 residues. In nucleotides, the CDR3 is TGTGCCAGTAGTGGGTGGACAGGCTCACCTTCGTCGGGCTACACCTTC. Translating gives CASSGWTGSPSSGYTF.

This clone appeared a few times. The chain joins TRBV12-3 or TRBV12-4 to TRBJ2-2; the D is unclear. V was shortened by 5 bases and J by 4 bases, with 8 bases between the two germline ends. The CDR3 loop spans 13 amino acids. CDR3 region: CASSTAGTGELFF. The CDR3, as DNA: TGTGCCAGCAGTACGGCAGGCACCGGGGAGCTGTTTTTT.

The rearrangement joins TRBV7-9 to TRBJ2-1, with TRBD2 as a possible D gene (5 bases). The length of the CDR3 is 18 residues. V lost 8 bases and J 3 bases, leaving 26 bases between the germline ends. Germline CDR1 and CDR2: SEHNR and FQNEAQ (reference sequence). CDR3 DNA: TGTGCCAGCCCCACTAGTCCTGCGCCCTTCATGGTCTACAATGAGCAGTTCTTC. Amino acids: CASPTSPAPFMVYNEQFF.

This sequence joins TRBV13 and TRBJ1-3; D perhaps matches TRBD1 (6 bases). Germline loops: CDR1 PRHDT, CDR2 FYEKMQ (reference sequence). The CDR3 is made up of 16 amino acids. V lost 0 bases and J 3 bases, leaving 12 bases between the germline ends. CDR3 amino acids: CASSLGAGASGNTIYF. Here the CDR3 DNA reads TGTGCCAGCAGCTTAGGGGCAGGGGCGAGTGGAAACACCATATATTTT.